This TCR beta chain stems from a study of OX40 agonist ivuxolimab in advanced cancers. Whole-study findings and limits: CD8+ T cells showed, on average, more clonal expansion than CD4+ cells.

The junction had 5 bases not matched to a gene; V was cut back by 1 base and J by 10 bases. CDR3 length equals 14 residues. Germline CDR1 is SGHRS and CDR2 is YFSETQ. Concerning this clone itself: The antigen remains undetermined.

This table comes from immunoSEQ multiplex PCR, and its TCRdb copy is limited to in-frame clones, with some not included. The sample yields just under 95,000 clones, roughly 84% seen once. The source of this sequence is an adult with an advanced solid tumor such as melanoma, head and neck, liver or kidney cancer. The specimen was CD4+ or CD8+ T cells sorted from blood, collected in a trial of the OX40 agonist ivuxolimab. The chain couples TRBV5-1 to TRBJ1-6; 7 nucleotides agree with TRBD1. The DNA of the CDR3 is TGCGCCAGCAGCTTGTCAGGGGGGGAATCACCCCTCCACTTT. Translation gives CASSLSGGESPLHF.